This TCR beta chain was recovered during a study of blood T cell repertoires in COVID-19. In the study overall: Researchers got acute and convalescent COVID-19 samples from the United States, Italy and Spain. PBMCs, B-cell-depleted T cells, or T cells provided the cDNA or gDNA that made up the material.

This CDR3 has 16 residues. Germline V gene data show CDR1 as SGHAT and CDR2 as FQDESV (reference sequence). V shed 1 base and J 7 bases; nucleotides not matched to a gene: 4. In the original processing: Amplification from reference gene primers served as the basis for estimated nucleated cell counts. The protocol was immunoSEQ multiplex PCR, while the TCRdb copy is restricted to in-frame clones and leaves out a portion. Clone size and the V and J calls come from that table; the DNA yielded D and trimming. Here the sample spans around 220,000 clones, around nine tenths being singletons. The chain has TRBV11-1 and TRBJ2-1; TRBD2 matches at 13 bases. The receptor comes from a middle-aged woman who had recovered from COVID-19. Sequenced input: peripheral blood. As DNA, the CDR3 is TGTGCCAGCAGCTTAGGGGAGACTAGCGGGAGGAATGAGCAGTTCTTC. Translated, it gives CASSLGETSGRNEQFF.